This T cell receptor (beta chain) was recovered during a study of CD8+CD57+ T cells in acquired aplastic anemia. Selection for sequencing was limited to patients who had shown CD8+CD57+ cell expansion by flow cytometry. This CDR3 is 17 amino acids long. Germline assignment: CDR1 SGHVS and CDR2 FQNEAQ. The V segment lost 1 base and the J segment 4 bases; nucleotides outside the gene matches: 9. The table lists this clonotype with many counts. Using genomic DNA as the template, TCR beta VDJ and CDR3 profiling was carried out. TCRdb itself ran the reads through MiXCR, one entry per CDR3 protein. In the table there are fewer than 200,000 distinct CDR3 sequences, 71% of which are singletons.

Material: sorted CD4+, CD8+, or CD8+CD57+ T cells (not recorded which) from PBMCs. The chain links TRBV7-8 to TRBJ2-3; 9 bases line up with TRBD2. The TCR sequence derives from a human donor with aplastic anemia. The CDR3: CASSLGGPSGASDTQYF. The CDR3 DNA reads as TGTGCCAGCAGCTTAGGGGGGCCTAGCGGGGCTTCAGATACGCAGTATTTT.